The clone carrying this T cell receptor beta chain was observed a single time. Its antigen is unknown. The data stem from a study of blood T cells in healthy people across ages. Germline CDR1 and CDR2: SGHTA and FQGTGA. Trimming cost V 5 bases and J 2 bases; bases outside gene matches: 6. The CDR3 totals 15 residues. The use of a sample-barcoded 5' primer and a J-beta primer mix characterized a second PCR of roughly 6 to 11 cycles. MiXCR, run by TCRdb on the 5' RACE reads, gives a single entry per CDR3 protein. Of roughly 700,000 distinct CDR3 sequences in the sample, 45% to 50% were seen once. Study results and limitations: Donors of long life had a larger count of naive CD4+ cells and greater diversity than aged donors. Age advanced and TCR beta diversity per million T cells fell, roughly linearly. The diversity estimates, figures obtained from one million T cells, were considered underestimates. The study found TCR beta diversity correlated strongly with naive T cell percentage.

This TCR derives from a woman aged 55-75 years in good health. The sample taken for sequencing was blood. The chain uses TRBV7-3 and TRBJ2-3; 8 positions agree with TRBD2. CDR3 sequence (DNA): TGTGCCAGCAGCGGGTCTAGCGGGCTCACAGATACGCAGTATTTT. Translation gives CASSGSSGLTDTQYF.